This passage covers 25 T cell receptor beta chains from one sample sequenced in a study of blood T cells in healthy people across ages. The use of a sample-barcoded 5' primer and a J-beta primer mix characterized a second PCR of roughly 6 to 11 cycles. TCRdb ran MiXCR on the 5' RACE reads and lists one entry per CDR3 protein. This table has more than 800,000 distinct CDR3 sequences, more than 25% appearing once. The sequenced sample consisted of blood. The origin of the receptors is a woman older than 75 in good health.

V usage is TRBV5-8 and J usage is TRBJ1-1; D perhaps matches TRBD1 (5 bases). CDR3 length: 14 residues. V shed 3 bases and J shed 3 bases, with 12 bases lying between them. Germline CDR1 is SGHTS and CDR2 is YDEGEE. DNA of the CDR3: TGTGCCAGCAGCTGGGACCAATTCTACACTGAAGCTTTCTTT. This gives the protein CASSWDQFYTEAFF.

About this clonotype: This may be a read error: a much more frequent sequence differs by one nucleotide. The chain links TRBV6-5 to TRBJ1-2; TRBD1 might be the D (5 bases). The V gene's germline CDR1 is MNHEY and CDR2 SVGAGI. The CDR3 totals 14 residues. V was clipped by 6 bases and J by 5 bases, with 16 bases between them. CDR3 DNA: TGTGCCAGCAGACCAGACGGGGGTCCATATGGCTACACCTTC. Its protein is CASRPDGGPYGYTF.

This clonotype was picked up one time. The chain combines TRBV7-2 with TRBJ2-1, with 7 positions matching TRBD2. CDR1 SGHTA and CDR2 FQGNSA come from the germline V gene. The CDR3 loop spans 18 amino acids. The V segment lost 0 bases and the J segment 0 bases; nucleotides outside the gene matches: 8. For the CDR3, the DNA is TGTGCCAGCAGCTTAGCGGCGTGGGGGGGACCCTCCTACAATGAGCAGTTCTTC. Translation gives CASSLAAWGGPSYNEQFF.

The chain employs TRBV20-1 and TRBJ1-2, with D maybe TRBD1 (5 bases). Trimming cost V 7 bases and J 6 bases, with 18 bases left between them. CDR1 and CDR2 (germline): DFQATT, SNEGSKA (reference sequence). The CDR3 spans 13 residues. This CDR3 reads CSVPGTRSDGYTF. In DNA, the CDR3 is TGCAGTGTTCCAGGGACTCGTTCTGATGGCTACACCTTC.

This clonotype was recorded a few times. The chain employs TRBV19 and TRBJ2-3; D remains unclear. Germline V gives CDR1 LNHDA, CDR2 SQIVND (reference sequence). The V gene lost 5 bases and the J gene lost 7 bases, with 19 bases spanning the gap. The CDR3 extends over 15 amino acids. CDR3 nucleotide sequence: TGTGCCAGTAGTGCACAGCTTATGGTCCCGAATACGCAGTATTTT. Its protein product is CASSAQLMVPNTQYF.

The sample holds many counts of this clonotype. CDR3 region: CASSQDPGTSGDNEQFF. The CDR3, as DNA: TGCGCCAGCAGCCAAGATCCCGGGACTAGCGGGGACAATGAGCAGTTCTTC. The V gene is TRBV4-3, the J gene TRBJ2-1; 13 nucleotides align to TRBD2. Trimming cost V 0 bases and J 5 bases; bases outside gene matches: 4. The CDR3 is 17 residues long. Germline V gene sequence: CDR1 LGHNA, CDR2 YSLEER.

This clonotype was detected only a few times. The CDR3 DNA reads as TGTGCCTGGAGCCAATCCCGGACTAGCGGGGGGGCAGATACGCAGTATTTT. It codes for CAWSQSRTSGGADTQYF. The chain employs TRBV30 and TRBJ2-3; 15 positions match TRBD2. V was clipped by 3 bases and J by 4 bases; unmatched bases: 8. The germline gives CDR1 GTSNPN, CDR2 SVGIG (reference sequence). The CDR3 has 17 amino acids.

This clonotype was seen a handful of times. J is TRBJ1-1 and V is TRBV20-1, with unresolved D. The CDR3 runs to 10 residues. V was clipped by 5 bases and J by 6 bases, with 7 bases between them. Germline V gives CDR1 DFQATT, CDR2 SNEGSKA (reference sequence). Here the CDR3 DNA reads TGCAGTGCTGATCGTCCTGAAGCTTTCTTT. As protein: CSADRPEAFF.

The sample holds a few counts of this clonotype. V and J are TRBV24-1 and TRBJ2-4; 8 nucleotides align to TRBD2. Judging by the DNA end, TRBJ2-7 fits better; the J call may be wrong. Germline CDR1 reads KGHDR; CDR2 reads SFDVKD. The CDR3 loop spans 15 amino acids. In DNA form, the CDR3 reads TGTGCCACCAGTGAGTCTAAGCGGGGGAGCTACGAGCAGTACTTC. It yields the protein CATSESKRGSYEQYF.

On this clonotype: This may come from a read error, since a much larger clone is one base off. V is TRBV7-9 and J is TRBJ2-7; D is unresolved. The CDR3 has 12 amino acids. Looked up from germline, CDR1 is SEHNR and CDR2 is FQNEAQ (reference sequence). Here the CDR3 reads CASRFDGNERYF. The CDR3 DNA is TGTGCCAGCAGGTTTGATGGGAACGAGCGGTACTTC.

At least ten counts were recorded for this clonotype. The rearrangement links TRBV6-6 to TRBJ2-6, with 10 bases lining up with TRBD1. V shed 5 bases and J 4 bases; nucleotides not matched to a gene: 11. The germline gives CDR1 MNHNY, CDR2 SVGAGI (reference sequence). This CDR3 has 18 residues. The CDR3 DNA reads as TGTGCCAGCAGTCGACGGGACAGGGGAAAGTCGGGGGCCAACGTCCTGACTTTC. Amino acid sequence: CASSRRDRGKSGANVLTF.

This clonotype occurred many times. The DNA of the CDR3 is TGCAGTGCCGTACTGCCCGTGGGACTCCAAGCGGAGACCCAGTACTTC. The encoded protein is CSAVLPVGLQAETQYF. The chain links TRBV20-1 to TRBJ2-5; D is possibly TRBD2 (6 bases). CDR1 is DFQATT and CDR2 is SNEGSKA in the germline V gene (reference sequence). The CDR3 has 16 amino acids. V lost 6 bases and J 5 bases, leaving 25 bases between the germline ends.

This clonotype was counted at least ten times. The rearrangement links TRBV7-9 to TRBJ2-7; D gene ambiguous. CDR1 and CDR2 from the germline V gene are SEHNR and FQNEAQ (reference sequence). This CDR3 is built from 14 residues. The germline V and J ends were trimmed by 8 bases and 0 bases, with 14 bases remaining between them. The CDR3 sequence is CASRPSASSYEQYF. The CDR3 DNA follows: TGTGCCAGCCGCCCCTCGGCGAGCTCCTACGAGCAGTACTTC.

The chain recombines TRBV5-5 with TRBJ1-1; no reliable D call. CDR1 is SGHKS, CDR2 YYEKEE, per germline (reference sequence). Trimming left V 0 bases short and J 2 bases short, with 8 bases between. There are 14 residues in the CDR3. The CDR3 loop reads CASSLVQPNTEAFF. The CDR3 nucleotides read TGTGCCAGCAGCTTGGTGCAGCCTAACACTGAAGCTTTCTTT.

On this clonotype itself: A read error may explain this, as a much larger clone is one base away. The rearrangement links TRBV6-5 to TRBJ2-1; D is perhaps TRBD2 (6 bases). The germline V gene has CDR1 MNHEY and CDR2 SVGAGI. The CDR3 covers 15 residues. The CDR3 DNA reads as TGTGTCAGCAGTGGGAGCGGGCCACCGAACAATGAGCAGTTCTTC. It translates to CVSSGSGPPNNEQFF.

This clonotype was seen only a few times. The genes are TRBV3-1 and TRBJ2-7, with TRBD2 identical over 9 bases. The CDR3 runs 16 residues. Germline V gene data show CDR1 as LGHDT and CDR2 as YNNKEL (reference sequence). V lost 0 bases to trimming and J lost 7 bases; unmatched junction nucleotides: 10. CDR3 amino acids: CASSQEGASGAWEQYF. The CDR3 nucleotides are TGTGCCAGCAGCCAAGAGGGGGCTAGCGGGGCCTGGGAGCAGTACTTC.

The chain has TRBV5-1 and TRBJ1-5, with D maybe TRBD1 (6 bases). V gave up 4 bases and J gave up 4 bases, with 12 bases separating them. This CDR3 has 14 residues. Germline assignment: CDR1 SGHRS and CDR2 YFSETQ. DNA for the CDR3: TGCGCCAGCAGCGAAGGGACACCTAATCAGCCCCAGCATTTT. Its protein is CASSEGTPNQPQHF.

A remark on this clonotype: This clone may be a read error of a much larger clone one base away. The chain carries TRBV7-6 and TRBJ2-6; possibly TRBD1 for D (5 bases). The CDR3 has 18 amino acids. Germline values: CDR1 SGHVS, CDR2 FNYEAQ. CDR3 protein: CASSLDVWRPSGADVLTF. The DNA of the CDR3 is TGTGCCAGCAGCTTAGATGTGTGGAGACCCTCTGGGGCCGACGTCCTGACTTTC.

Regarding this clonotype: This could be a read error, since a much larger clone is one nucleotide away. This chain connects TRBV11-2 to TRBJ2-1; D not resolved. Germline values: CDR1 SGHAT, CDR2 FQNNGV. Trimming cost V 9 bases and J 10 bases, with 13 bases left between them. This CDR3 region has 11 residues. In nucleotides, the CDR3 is TGTGCCAGAAGCCAGAAGATCGAGCAGTTCTTC. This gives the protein CARSQKIEQFF.

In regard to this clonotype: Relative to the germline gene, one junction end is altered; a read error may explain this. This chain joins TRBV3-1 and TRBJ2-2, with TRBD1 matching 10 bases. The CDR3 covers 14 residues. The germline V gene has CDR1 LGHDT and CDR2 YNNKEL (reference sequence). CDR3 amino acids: CASGTGVSTGERFF. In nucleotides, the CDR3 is TGTGCCAGCGGGACAGGGGTTTCCACCGGGGAGCGGTTTTTT. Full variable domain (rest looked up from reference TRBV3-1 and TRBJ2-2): DTAVSQTPKYLVTQMGNDKSIKCEQNLGHDTMYWYKQDSKKFLKIMFSYNNKELIINETVPNRFSPKSPDKAHLNLHINSLELGDSAVYFCASGTGVSTGERFFGEGSRLTVL.

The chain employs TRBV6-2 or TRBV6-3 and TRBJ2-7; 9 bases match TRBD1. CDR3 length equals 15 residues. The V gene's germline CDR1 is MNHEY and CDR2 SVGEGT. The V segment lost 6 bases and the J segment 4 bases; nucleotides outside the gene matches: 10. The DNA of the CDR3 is TGTGCCAGCAGAACCCGACAGGGGGTCTCTTACGAGCAGTACTTC. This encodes CASRTRQGVSYEQYF.

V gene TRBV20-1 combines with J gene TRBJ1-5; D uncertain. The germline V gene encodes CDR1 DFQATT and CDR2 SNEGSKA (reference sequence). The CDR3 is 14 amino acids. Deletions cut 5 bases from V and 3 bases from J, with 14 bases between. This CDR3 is CSALGLGNNQPQHF. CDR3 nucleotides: TGCAGTGCTCTTGGGTTGGGGAACAATCAGCCCCAGCATTTT.

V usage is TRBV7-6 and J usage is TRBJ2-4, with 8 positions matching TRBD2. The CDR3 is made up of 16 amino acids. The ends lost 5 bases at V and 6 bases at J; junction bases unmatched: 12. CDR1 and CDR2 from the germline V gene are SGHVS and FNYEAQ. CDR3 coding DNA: TGTGCCAGCAGCCCAGGGGTCGGGGGGGTCGGAAACATTCAGTACTTC. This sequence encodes CASSPGVGGVGNIQYF.

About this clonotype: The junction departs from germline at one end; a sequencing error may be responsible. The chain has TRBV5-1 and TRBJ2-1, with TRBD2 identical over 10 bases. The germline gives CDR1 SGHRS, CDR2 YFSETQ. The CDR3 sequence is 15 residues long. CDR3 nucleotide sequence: TGCGCCAGCACGACGAGCGGGGGGGAGTACAATGGGCAGTTCTTC. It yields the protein CASTTSGGEYNGQFF. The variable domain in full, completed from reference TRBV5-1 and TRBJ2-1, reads KAGVTQTPRYLIKTRGQQVTLSCSPISGHRSVSWYQQTPGQGLQFLFEYFSETQRNKGNFPGRFSGRQFSNSRSEMNVSTLELGDSALYLCASTTSGGEYNGQFFGPGTRLTVL.

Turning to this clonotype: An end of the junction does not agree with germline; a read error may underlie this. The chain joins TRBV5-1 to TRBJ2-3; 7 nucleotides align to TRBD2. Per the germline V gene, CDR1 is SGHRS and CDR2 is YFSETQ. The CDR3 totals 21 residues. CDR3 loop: CASSSGLIRSGGRTSTDTQYF. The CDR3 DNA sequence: TGCGCCAGTAGCTCGGGCCTCATTCGGTCTGGCGGGAGAACTAGCACAGATACGCAGTATTTT.